The entry that follows covers one T cell receptor beta chain sequence. No antigen is known for it. This entry comes from a study of CD8+CD57+ T cells in acquired aplastic anemia. Study-level background: Mean yield of DNA from sorted CD4+ and CD8+ cells was 3 to 3.5 ug. General study results and limits: Patients and controls were not found to differ significantly in CD8+ Simpson's diversity. Fewer than 35 sequences, all CD8+ CDR3, were shared between patients and controls.

Trimming cost V 5 bases and J 3 bases, with 14 bases left between them. This CDR3 is built from 15 residues. Looked up from germline, CDR1 is SGHVS and CDR2 is FQNEAQ. In patients chosen for sequencing, flow cytometry had shown CD8+CD57+ cell expansion. Patients were untreated when blood was sampled. The study profiled TCR beta VDJ and CDR3 using genomic DNA as template. TCRdb recomputed calls from the reads with MiXCR, one row per CDR3 protein. This table holds 200,000 to 250,000 distinct CDR3 sequences, around three fifths found once. The sequencing input was sorted CD4+, CD8+, or CD8+CD57+ T cells (not recorded which) from PBMCs. The chain uses TRBV7-8 and TRBJ1-5, with D perhaps TRBD1 (6 bases). The sequence derives from a human donor with aplastic anemia. In DNA, the CDR3 is TGTGCCAGCAGCCAGGCAGGGGCCCCCAATCAGCCCCAGCATTTT. Its translation: CASSQAGAPNQPQHF.